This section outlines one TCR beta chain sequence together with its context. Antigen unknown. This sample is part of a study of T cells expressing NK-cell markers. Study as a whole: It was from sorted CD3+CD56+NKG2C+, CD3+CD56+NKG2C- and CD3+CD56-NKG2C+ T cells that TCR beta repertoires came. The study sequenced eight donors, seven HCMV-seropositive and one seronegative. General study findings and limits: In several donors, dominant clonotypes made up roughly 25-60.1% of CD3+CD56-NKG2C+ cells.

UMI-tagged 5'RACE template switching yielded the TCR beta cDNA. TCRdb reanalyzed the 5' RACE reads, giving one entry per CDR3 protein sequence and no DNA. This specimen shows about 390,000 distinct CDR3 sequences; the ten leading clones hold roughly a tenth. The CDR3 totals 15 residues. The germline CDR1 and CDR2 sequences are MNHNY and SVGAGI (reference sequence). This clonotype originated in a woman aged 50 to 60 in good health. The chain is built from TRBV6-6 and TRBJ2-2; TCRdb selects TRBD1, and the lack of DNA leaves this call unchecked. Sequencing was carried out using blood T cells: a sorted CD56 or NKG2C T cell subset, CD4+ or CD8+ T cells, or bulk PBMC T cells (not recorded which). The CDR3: CASTGTDYPTGELFF.